This T cell receptor beta chain was observed in a study of human T cells and chemical hapten exposure. On the study more broadly: Chiefly women, the patients showed alopecia areata, totalis or universalis. Small differences in pooled library volume mainly drove the variation in TCR yields per sample. General study findings and limits: DPC sensitization produced no change in TCRs with frequency above 1 in 1000.

The CDR3 is 13 residues long. With 6 bases clipped from V and 12 bases from J, the junction kept 11 bases outside the gene matches. TCRdb recomputed calls from the RACE reads with MiXCR, one row per CDR3 protein. The repertoire includes 80,000 to 95,000 distinct CDR3 sequences, 8% to 10% of them detected once, and more than 3% sits in the top ten. This clonotype was counted a few times. The antigen is undetermined. The time point was: pre-sensitization, week 0. Treatment defined: therapeutic diphenylcyclopropenone sensitization with weekly scalp DPC. The sequence derives from a woman aged 35 to 49 with alopecia areata. Some clones in this sample may be carry-over from other donors' samples. This specimen was whole blood, taken in connection with sensitization to the hapten diphenylcyclopropenone (DPC). The chain employs TRBV12-3 or TRBV12-4 and TRBJ2-3; 8 bases line up with TRBD2. CDR3 loop: CASSQGTSDIQYF. CDR3 nucleotides: TGTGCCAGCAGCCAAGGGACTAGTGATATCCAGTATTTT.